These 4 T cell receptor beta chains share one sample of origin, sequenced in a study of beta chain features in type 1 diabetes. As every portion of the isolated RNA was reverse transcribed, the sequencing read expressed TCRB transcripts. Some clones are missing from TCRdb's copy, which holds only in-frame ones; the method was immunoSEQ multiplex PCR. The repertoire holds 140,000 to 150,000 clones, with less than 11% as singletons. Sequences were obtained from naive CD4+ T cells from blood. The source is a man between 18 and 35 years old in good health.

V is TRBV5-1 and J is TRBJ2-7, with 16 bases that match TRBD2. CDR1 is SGHRS and CDR2 is YFSETQ in the germline V gene. This CDR3 comprises 17 residues. The V gene end was trimmed by 0 bases and the J gene end by 5 bases; junction bases not matched to a gene: 5. The CDR3 DNA reads as TGCGCCAGCAGCTTGGAGGGGACTAGCGGGGGGGCCGACGAGCAGTACTTC. Translation gives CASSLEGTSGGADEQYF.

The chain carries TRBV19 and TRBJ2-7; tentatively, D is TRBD2 (5 bases). V lost 4 bases to trimming and J lost 3 bases, with 16 bases between them. Germline V lookup: CDR1 LNHDA, CDR2 SQIVND (reference sequence). CDR3 length: 15 residues. The CDR3 reads CASSTYSGSGYEQYF. For the CDR3, the DNA is TGTGCCAGTAGTACCTACTCGGGATCGGGCTACGAGCAGTACTTC.

This CDR3 is CASSLGQGDDEQYF. CDR3 sequence (DNA): TGTGCCAGCAGCTTAGGCCAGGGGGACGACGAGCAGTACTTC. V is TRBV7-2 and J is TRBJ2-7; TRBD1 agrees at 7 bases. Trimming cost V 1 base and J 5 bases; bases outside gene matches: 5. Germline V gene data show CDR1 as SGHTA and CDR2 as FQGNSA. This CDR3 has 14 residues.

In its sample, this clone was seen a few times. CDR3 residues: CASSPRGGAVVGNTIYF. The DNA for the CDR3 is TGTGCCAGCAGCCCCCGAGGGGGGGCCGTTGTGGGAAACACCATATATTTT. This sequence joins TRBV9 and TRBJ1-3; D is perhaps TRBD1 (6 bases). Germline lookup yields CDR1 SGDLS and CDR2 YYNGEE. Trimming shortened V by 4 bases and J by 4 bases, and 21 bases separated the two germline ends. CDR3 length equals 17 residues.